These 19 T cell receptor beta chains were all obtained from the same sample, sequenced in a study of T cells expressing NK-cell markers (dated by TCRdb to 2019 to 2021). Libraries were made using 5' RACE. TCRdb lists the instrument as Illumina HiSeq 2000. TCRdb reprocessed the reads and assigns one entry to each CDR3 protein sequence, leaving out DNA. The table for this sample shows roughly 350,000 distinct CDR3 sequences. The top ten clones comprise around 5% of the sample. Sequencing used blood T cells: a sorted CD56 or NKG2C T cell subset, CD4+ or CD8+ T cells, or bulk PBMC T cells (not recorded which). The origin of the receptors is a man aged 18-69 years in good health.

The chain links TRBV5-4 to TRBJ2-3; the D call from TCRdb, TRBD1, cannot be confirmed without DNA. The CDR3 loop spans 14 amino acids. The V gene's germline CDR1 is SGHNT and CDR2 YYREEE (reference sequence). CDR3 loop: CASSSRDSPDTQYF.

This chain connects TRBV28 to TRBJ2-6. Germline CDR1 is MDHEN and CDR2 is SYDVKM. This CDR3 has 15 residues. The CDR3 loop reads CASRSPSTGANVLTF.

The gene calls are TRBV20-1 and TRBJ2-2; TCRdb's D call, TRBD2, is unchecked because there is no DNA. Per the germline V gene, CDR1 is DFQATT and CDR2 is SNEGSKA (reference sequence). The CDR3 loop spans 16 amino acids. CDR3 in amino acids: CSARSTGTSPTGELFF.

This chain uses TRBV5-6 with TRBJ2-6; with no DNA, the TCRdb D assignment of TRBD1 cannot be verified. The CDR3 has 17 amino acids. CDR1 is SGHDT, CDR2 YYEEEE, per germline. The CDR3 loop is CASSYDRGYSGANVLTF. The variable domain in full, completed from reference TRBV5-6 and TRBJ2-6, reads DAGVTQSPTHLIKTRGQQVTLRCSPKSGHDTVSWYQQALGQGPQFIFQYYEEEERQRGNFPDRFSGHQFPNYSSELNVNALLLGDSALYLCASSYDRGYSGANVLTFGAGSRLTVL.

The V and J genes are TRBV12-3 or TRBV12-4 and TRBJ2-1; TCRdb selects TRBD1, and the lack of DNA leaves this call unchecked. CDR3 size: 16 residues. CDR3 in amino acids: CASSHYTGGGYNEQFF.

The chain employs TRBV5-1 and TRBJ2-3; TCRdb proposes TRBD1, but this gene call is untestable without DNA. The CDR3 is 14 residues long. The germline V gene encodes CDR1 SGHRS and CDR2 YFSETQ. The CDR3: CASLPGTGTDTQYF. The full variable domain, in which reference TRBV5-1 and TRBJ2-3 provide the parts outside the CDR3, is KAGVTQTPRYLIKTRGQQVTLSCSPISGHRSVSWYQQTPGQGLQFLFEYFSETQRNKGNFPGRFSGRQFSNSRSEMNVSTLELGDSALYLCASLPGTGTDTQYFGPGTRLTVL.

CDR3 sequence reads: CASSLRTPYEQYF. The chain carries TRBV27 and TRBJ2-7. The CDR3 consists of 13 residues. CDR1 is MNHEY, CDR2 SMNVEV, per germline (reference sequence).

This chain joins TRBV11-3 and TRBJ2-3; TCRdb's assignment of TRBD2 cannot be checked, as there is no DNA. The CDR3 spans 17 residues. CDR1 SGHNT and CDR2 YENEEA come from the germline V gene. The CDR3 loop is CASSLKAGGLITDTQYF.

The chain carries TRBV20-1 and TRBJ2-3; TCRdb calls TRBD2, which cannot be checked without DNA. The CDR3 is 20 residues long. Germline assignment: CDR1 DFQATT and CDR2 SNEGSKA (reference sequence). CDR3 loop: CSARDHSGLAGGVSTDTQYF.

This sequence joins TRBV12-3 or TRBV12-4 and TRBJ2-6. The CDR3 is 15 amino acids. The CDR3 spells CASRRQGTGANVLTF.

V is TRBV20-1 and J is TRBJ2-3; TCRdb proposes TRBD1, but this gene call is untestable without DNA. CDR1 and CDR2 from the germline V gene are DFQATT and SNEGSKA (reference sequence). CDR3 length: 14 amino acids. This CDR3 is CSADYLPRADTQYF.

The rearrangement links TRBV7-2 to TRBJ2-1; the D call from TCRdb, TRBD2, cannot be confirmed without DNA. The CDR3 consists of 14 residues. Germline CDR1 is SGHTA and CDR2 is FQGNSA. The CDR3 spells CASEPGLRRNEQFF.

V usage is TRBV15 and J usage is TRBJ1-5; TCRdb's D call, TRBD1, is unchecked because there is no DNA. The germline V gene has CDR1 LNHNV and CDR2 YYDKDF (reference sequence). The CDR3 is 17 residues long. CDR3 sequence: CATSRDKVTGGNQPQHF. The full variable domain, rest sourced from reference TRBV15 and TRBJ1-5, is DAMVIQNPRYQVTQFGKPVTLSCSQTLNHNVMYWYQQKSSQAPKLLFHYYDKDFNNEADTPDNFQSRRPNTSFCFLDIRSPGLGDTAMYLCATSRDKVTGGNQPQHFGDGTRLSIL.

The rearrangement joins TRBV12-3 or TRBV12-4 to TRBJ2-2; lacking DNA, the TRBD1 call made by TCRdb goes unchecked. The CDR3 consists of 16 residues. This CDR3 is CASSYLTGRSTGELFF.

The genes are TRBV24-1 and TRBJ2-6; the TCRdb call, TRBD2, lacks DNA for checking. Per germline, CDR1 KGHDR and CDR2 SFDVKD. The CDR3 contains 13 residues. This CDR3 is CATGGAGANVLTF.

CDR3 loop: CATADRGGGASNEQFF. The chain links TRBV11-2 to TRBJ2-1; TCRdb reports TRBD2, a call that lacks DNA to check it against. The CDR3 runs to 16 residues. CDR1 SGHAT and CDR2 FQNNGV come from the germline V gene.

The chain employs TRBV6-5 and TRBJ1-2. Germline values: CDR1 MNHEY, CDR2 SVGAGI. This CDR3 spans 15 amino acids. CDR3 sequence reads: CASSYSKRIAGGYTF.

The V gene is TRBV7-2, the J gene TRBJ2-1; the D gene TCRdb calls, TRBD1, cannot be checked with no DNA. Germline CDR1 is SGHTA and CDR2 is FQGNSA. The CDR3 is 15 amino acids. This CDR3 is CASSSTGVFVVEQFF.

The V gene is TRBV9, the J gene TRBJ2-5; the TCRdb D gene call, TRBD2, has no DNA to confirm it. This CDR3 contains 14 residues. Germline-derived CDR1 and CDR2 are SGDLS and YYNGEE. The CDR3 spells CASSVVGLDETQYF.